A selection of T cell receptor beta chains follows, all from one sample in a study of T cells in localized non-small cell lung cancer. The method was immunoSEQ multiplex PCR; TCRdb's version includes in-frame clones alone and lacks a portion of them. The repertoire holds tens of thousands of clones, with around 81% as singletons. The sequencing used peripheral blood, collected before any cancer treatment. These receptors were taken from an older female donor with stage II squamous cell lung carcinoma. Both conserved end residues are part of each CDR3. D genes are given only for firm matches. Not every row has a clone size; where given, it reads once, few, many or a size class.

CDR3 DNA: TGTGCCAGCTCACCACGGCGGGGTTCTGGGGAGGAGACCCAGTACTTC
CDR3 protein: CASSPRRGSGEETQYF
J gene: TRBJ2-5
V gene: TRBV18
D gene: -
clone size: -

CDR3 DNA: TGCGCCAGCAGCAGTGGGGTGAACACCGGGGAGCTGTTTTTT
CDR3 protein: CASSSGVNTGELFF
J gene: TRBJ2-2
V gene: TRBV5-1
D gene: -
clone size: -

CDR3 DNA: TGTGCCAGCAGCCAGCAGGGGAGAGTGGACGAAAAACTGTTTTTT
CDR3 protein: CASSQQGRVDEKLFF
J gene: TRBJ1-4
V gene: TRBV7-9
D gene: -
clone size: -

CDR3 DNA: TGTGCCAGCAGCTTAGCGGCAGGGGGCGGGTATGGCTACACCTTC
CDR3 protein: CASSLAAGGGYGYTF
J gene: TRBJ1-2
V gene: TRBV7-2
D gene: TRBD1
clone size: -

CDR3 DNA: TGTGCCAGCAGGGGAGGTTGGAGCACTGAAGCTTTCTTT
CDR3 protein: CASRGGWSTEAFF
J gene: TRBJ1-1
V gene: TRBV6-6
D gene: -
clone size: -

CDR3 DNA: TGTGCCAGTGGTAAACAGGGCTCCGCCTATGGCTACACCTTC
CDR3 protein: CASGKQGSAYGYTF
J gene: TRBJ1-2
V gene: TRBV19
D gene: -
clone size: -

CDR3 DNA: TGTGCCAGCAGCGGGGGACAGGGGGCTAGGAACACTGAAGCTTTCTTT
CDR3 protein: CASSGGQGARNTEAFF
J gene: TRBJ1-1
V gene: TRBV5-4
D gene: TRBD1
clone size: few

CDR3 DNA: TGTGCCAGCAGCTCCCGGGACAGGGGTTACAATCAGCCCCAGCATTTT
CDR3 protein: CASSSRDRGYNQPQHF
J gene: TRBJ1-5
V gene: TRBV5-6
D gene: TRBD1
clone size: -

CDR3 DNA: TGTGCCAGCAGTGCGACAGGGAGCAATCAGCCCCAGCATTTT
CDR3 protein: CASSATGSNQPQHF
J gene: TRBJ1-5
V gene: TRBV6-1
D gene: TRBD1
clone size: -

CDR3 DNA: TGCGCCAGCAGCCAAGATGGGTGGCGGGGGGCCTTCCCCAATGAGCAGTTCTTC
CDR3 protein: CASSQDGWRGAFPNEQFF
J gene: TRBJ2-1
V gene: TRBV4-1
D gene: TRBD2
clone size: -

CDR3 DNA: TGTGCCAGCAGCCAAGATGGCGGGGGCCCCTCCTACGAGCAGTACTTC
CDR3 protein: CASSQDGGGPSYEQYF
J gene: TRBJ2-7
V gene: TRBV4-2
D gene: -
clone size: -

CDR3 DNA: TGTGCCATTACACCTGGGACTTCTTATAATTCACCCCTCCACTTT
CDR3 protein: CAITPGTSYNSPLHF
J gene: TRBJ1-6
V gene: TRBV28
D gene: -
clone size: -

CDR3 DNA: TGTGCCAGCAGCTTAGCTGGGGGACAGGGAAGGACTGAAGCTTTCTTT
CDR3 protein: CASSLAGGQGRTEAFF
J gene: TRBJ1-1
V gene: TRBV7-2
D gene: TRBD1
clone size: -

CDR3 DNA: TGTGCCATCGCAACCGGGACAGGGGGAACTGAGCAGTTCTTC
CDR3 protein: CAIATGTGGTEQFF
J gene: TRBJ2-1
V gene: TRBV10-3
D gene: TRBD1
clone size: -

CDR3 DNA: TGTGCCAGCTCACCAAGGAGGGGCTCGTTGAACACTGAAGCTTTCTTT
CDR3 protein: CASSPRRGSLNTEAFF
J gene: TRBJ1-1
V gene: TRBV18
D gene: -
clone size: few

CDR3 DNA: TGTGCCTGGAGTGTACCAGGGCTTACTGAAGCTTTCTTT
CDR3 protein: CAWSVPGLTEAFF
J gene: TRBJ1-1
V gene: TRBV30
D gene: -
clone size: -

CDR3 DNA: TGTGCCAGCAGTTTATTCAGTAGCGGTGGCACAGATACGCAGTATTTT
CDR3 protein: CASSLFSSGGTDTQYF
J gene: TRBJ2-3
V gene: TRBV27
D gene: -
clone size: -

CDR3 DNA: TGTGCCAGCAGCTTGGACCTCGGGGGGAATCAGCCCCAGCATTTT
CDR3 protein: CASSLDLGGNQPQHF
J gene: TRBJ1-5
V gene: TRBV5-5
D gene: -
clone size: -

CDR3 DNA: TGTGCCAGCAGCGGCGACGGAGCTAACTATGGCTACACCTTC
CDR3 protein: CASSGDGANYGYTF
J gene: TRBJ1-2
V gene: TRBV7-9
D gene: -
clone size: -

CDR3 DNA: TGTGCCAGCAGTTTCCAGTTATCACAAGAGACCCAGTACTTC
CDR3 protein: CASSFQLSQETQYF
J gene: TRBJ2-5
V gene: TRBV11-2
D gene: -
clone size: few

CDR3 DNA: TGTGCCAGCAGCCCCCGTTCGGGGGGGGATGAGCAGTTCTTC
CDR3 protein: CASSPRSGGDEQFF
J gene: TRBJ2-1
V gene: TRBV9
D gene: TRBD2
clone size: -

CDR3 DNA: TGTGCCAGCAGCTTGGGGACCGTTTATAGCAATCAGCCCCAGCATTTT
CDR3 protein: CASSLGTVYSNQPQHF
J gene: TRBJ1-5
V gene: TRBV7-2
D gene: -
clone size: -

CDR3 DNA: TGTGCCAGCAGTTACCAGGCTGGCGGAAACACCATATATTTT
CDR3 protein: CASSYQAGGNTIYF
J gene: TRBJ1-3
V gene: TRBV6-6
D gene: -
clone size: -

CDR3 DNA: TGTGCCACCAGCAGAGATGGAAATAATTCACCCCTCCACTTT
CDR3 protein: CATSRDGNNSPLHF
J gene: TRBJ1-6
V gene: TRBV15
D gene: -
clone size: -

CDR3 DNA: TGCGCCAGCAGCTTGGTTCCAGAAAAACTGTTTTTT
CDR3 protein: CASSLVPEKLFF
J gene: TRBJ1-4
V gene: TRBV5-1
D gene: -
clone size: -

CDR3 DNA: TGTGCCAGCAGCTTAGGGGGAGGGACTGGAAACACCATATATTTT
CDR3 protein: CASSLGGGTGNTIYF
J gene: TRBJ1-3
V gene: TRBV11-2
D gene: -
clone size: -

CDR3 DNA: TGTGCCAGCAGCCAACGGACAACTAATGAAAAACTGTTTTTT
CDR3 protein: CASSQRTTNEKLFF
J gene: TRBJ1-4
V gene: TRBV13
D gene: -
clone size: -

CDR3 DNA: TGTGCCAGCAGCCCAGAAGACAGGGCGGGCACTGAAGCTTTCTTT
CDR3 protein: CASSPEDRAGTEAFF
J gene: TRBJ1-1
V gene: TRBV4-2
D gene: TRBD1
clone size: -

CDR3 DNA: TGTGCCAGCAGCTTAGGAGTCGGACTGGTAGCTAGCGAGACCCAGTACTTC
CDR3 protein: CASSLGVGLVASETQYF
J gene: TRBJ2-5
V gene: TRBV7-9
D gene: -
clone size: -

CDR3 DNA: TGTGCCAGCAGCTTAGCGGGGACAGGCCTCTATGGCTACACCTTC
CDR3 protein: CASSLAGTGLYGYTF
J gene: TRBJ1-2
V gene: TRBV7-8
D gene: TRBD1
clone size: -

CDR3 DNA: TGTGCCAGCTCACCAGCGCAGGGCGGGAACACTGAAGCTTTCTTT
CDR3 protein: CASSPAQGGNTEAFF
J gene: TRBJ1-1
V gene: TRBV18
D gene: -
clone size: -

CDR3 DNA: TGTGCCAGCAGTCGCTCCAGGGGGCTTAGGGACACTGAAGCTTTCTTT
CDR3 protein: CASSRSRGLRDTEAFF
J gene: TRBJ1-1
V gene: TRBV5-4
D gene: TRBD1
clone size: -

CDR3 DNA: TGTGCCAGCAGCGCCCGACGACTAGCAGATACGCAGTATTTT
CDR3 protein: CASSARRLADTQYF
J gene: TRBJ2-3
V gene: TRBV9
D gene: -
clone size: -

CDR3 DNA: TGTGCCAGCAGCCAAGCGAGTCTAGCGGTCTTCTCCTACGAGCAGTACTTC
CDR3 protein: CASSQASLAVFSYEQYF
J gene: TRBJ2-7
V gene: TRBV14
D gene: TRBD2
clone size: once

CDR3 DNA: TGTGCCAGCAGCTTGGCAGGGAGCCACACCGGGGAGCTGTTTTTT
CDR3 protein: CASSLAGSHTGELFF
J gene: TRBJ2-2
V gene: TRBV5-4
D gene: -
clone size: -

CDR3 DNA: TGTGCCAGCAGCTTAGAGGGTCGGTTTCAGTACTTC
CDR3 protein: CASSLEGRFQYF
J gene: TRBJ2-4
V gene: TRBV7-2
D gene: -
clone size: -

CDR3 DNA: TGCGCCAGCAGCCCCGGGACAGGGGAAGCTTTCTTT
CDR3 protein: CASSPGTGEAFF
J gene: TRBJ1-1
V gene: TRBV5-1
D gene: TRBD1
clone size: -

CDR3 DNA: TGCGCCAGCAGCCTAACACCGGGACAAAGTAATGAAAAACTGTTTTTT
CDR3 protein: CASSLTPGQSNEKLFF
J gene: TRBJ1-4
V gene: TRBV4-1
D gene: -
clone size: -

CDR3 DNA: TGTGCCAGCAAACCGCAAGTCTTTAGCAATCAGCCCCAGCATTTT
CDR3 protein: CASKPQVFSNQPQHF
J gene: TRBJ1-5
V gene: TRBV7-2
D gene: -
clone size: -

CDR3 DNA: TGTGCCAGCAGCTTTCCAGGTATCCAGCCCCAGCATTTT
CDR3 protein: CASSFPGIQPQHF
J gene: TRBJ1-5
V gene: TRBV7-2
D gene: -
clone size: -

CDR3 DNA: TGTGCCTGGAGTACCATGGGCAGCACTGAAGCTTTCTTT
CDR3 protein: CAWSTMGSTEAFF
J gene: TRBJ1-1
V gene: TRBV30
D gene: -
clone size: -

CDR3 DNA: TGTGCCAGCAGCCGGACAGCCAACTATGGCTACACCTTC
CDR3 protein: CASSRTANYGYTF
J gene: TRBJ1-2
V gene: TRBV7-8
D gene: -
clone size: -

CDR3 DNA: TGTGCCAGCAGCGTCATCAGGGGAGGCGAGCAGTACTTC
CDR3 protein: CASSVIRGGEQYF
J gene: TRBJ2-7
V gene: TRBV11-3
D gene: -
clone size: once

CDR3 DNA: TGTGCCAGCAGCCCAGGAGGGCGGGGGGGCCCAGATACGCAGTATTTT
CDR3 protein: CASSPGGRGGPDTQYF
J gene: TRBJ2-3
V gene: TRBV11-3
D gene: TRBD2
clone size: -

CDR3 DNA: TGTGCCAGCAGCGACCGGGACAGGGGGCGAGAAGGGTCAGATACGCAGTATTTT
CDR3 protein: CASSDRDRGREGSDTQYF
J gene: TRBJ2-3
V gene: TRBV5-4
D gene: TRBD1
clone size: -

CDR3 DNA: TGCGCCAGCAGCTTGCGGCGGGGGGATGAGCAGTTCTTC
CDR3 protein: CASSLRRGDEQFF
J gene: TRBJ2-1
V gene: TRBV5-1
D gene: TRBD2
clone size: -

CDR3 DNA: TGTGCCAGCAGTGAAAGTCAAGCCGGGGAGCTGTTTTTT
CDR3 protein: CASSESQAGELFF
J gene: TRBJ2-2
V gene: TRBV6-1
D gene: -
clone size: -

CDR3 DNA: TGTGCCAGCAGCCCGGACAGCTGGGGCTACACCTTC
CDR3 protein: CASSPDSWGYTF
J gene: TRBJ1-2
V gene: TRBV5-6
D gene: -
clone size: -

CDR3 DNA: TGTGCCAGCAGCTTGGGGGACAGGACAGGGGATGGCTACACCTTC
CDR3 protein: CASSLGDRTGDGYTF
J gene: TRBJ1-2
V gene: TRBV5-4
D gene: TRBD1
clone size: -

CDR3 DNA: TGTGCCAGCTCACCAGGACCGGGACAGAAAAACATTCAGTACTTC
CDR3 protein: CASSPGPGQKNIQYF
J gene: TRBJ2-4
V gene: TRBV18
D gene: TRBD1
clone size: -